This T cell receptor (beta chain) derives from a study of T cells in Graves' hyperthyroidism and ophthalmopathy. RNA transcripts yielded amplified TCR beta CDR3 regions. HTBI primers drove first-round RT-PCR of the TCR CDR3. TCRdb reprocessed the multiplex PCR reads with MiXCR, giving one entry per CDR3 protein. The table shows more than 650,000 distinct CDR3 sequences, with 14% occurring only once. Based on clinical symptoms, serum thyroxine and TRAb, thyroid ultrasound and orbital computed tomography, diagnoses were reached. About this clonotype itself: Its antigen is unknown.

J lost 3 bases, V lost 5 bases, and 10 bases had no gene match. The germline V gene has CDR1 LGHNA and CDR2 YSLEER. CDR3 length: 16 amino acids. Study-wide findings and caveats: Within blood appeared most thyroid clonotypes that had expanded above 0.001. Using 13 V-J features, a model discriminated ophthalmopathy from stable hyperthyroidism.

V is TRBV4-3 and J is TRBJ2-7; 10 bases are a match to TRBD1. Sequencing was performed on blood. The clonotype originates from a woman aged 18-30 years with Graves' hyperthyroidism. The CDR3 here is CASSSPGQGHVYEQYF. The CDR3 DNA is TGCGCCAGCAGCTCCCCGGGACAGGGGCACGTCTACGAGCAGTACTTC.